The source of this T cell receptor (beta chain) is a study of CD8 T cells in ankylosing spondylitis. This clonotype was seen ten or more times. V dropped 7 bases and J dropped 5; count of bases not matched to a gene: 6. CDR3 length equals 14 residues. MiXCR, run by TCRdb on the 5' RACE reads, gives a single entry per CDR3 protein. The repertoire holds approximately 250,000 distinct CDR3 sequences, with roughly 8% as singletons. Sequenced sample: blood, either unsorted or a sorted T cell fraction (not recorded which). The rearrangement uses TRBV12-3 or TRBV12-4 and TRBJ2-1, with TRBD2 matching over 9 bases. This receptor was identified in a female donor with ankylosing spondylitis or in good health (not recorded which). The CDR3 spells CASKWTSDNNEQFF. The CDR3 DNA is TGTGCCAGCAAGTGGACTAGCGATAACAATGAGCAGTTCTTC.